A single sample gave rise to the 25 T cell receptor beta chains below, sequenced in a study of human T cells and chemical hapten exposure. TCRdb itself ran the RACE reads through MiXCR, one entry per CDR3 protein. This table holds about 380,000 distinct CDR3 sequences, 5% to 6.5% found once. Time point reported: pre-sensitization, week 0. The treatment: therapeutic diphenylcyclopropenone sensitization with weekly scalp DPC. Sequenced material: whole blood, taken in connection with sensitization to the hapten diphenylcyclopropenone (DPC). The receptors derive from a woman aged 45-65 years with alopecia areata. Some clones in this sample may be carry-over from other donors' samples.

This clonotype has only a few counts. The junction departs from the called germline gene at one end, perhaps through a read error. The chain carries TRBV9 and TRBJ1-2, with a possible D match to TRBD1 (6 bases). Germline CDR1 and CDR2: SGDLS and YYNGEE. The CDR3 has 14 amino acids. CDR3 in DNA: TGTGCCAGCACCGTAGGACAGACTTTCTATGGCTACACCTTC. Translating gives CASTVGQTFYGYTF.

This clonotype was observed a few times. The chain links TRBV20-1 to TRBJ2-3; 10 nucleotides match TRBD2. This CDR3 has 16 residues. Looked up from germline, CDR1 is DFQATT and CDR2 is SNEGSKA (reference sequence). Unmatched junction bases numbered 10, after V lost 3 bases and J lost 4 bases. The CDR3 sequence: CSASRLAGDIADTQYF. The CDR3 DNA is TGCAGTGCTAGTCGGCTAGCGGGAGATATAGCAGATACGCAGTATTTT.

The rearrangement uses TRBV5-1 and TRBJ1-6; D might be TRBD1 (5 bases). The V end lost 5 bases, the J end lost 9 bases, and 21 bases lay between the germline ends. Germline V lookup: CDR1 SGHRS, CDR2 YFSETQ. The CDR3 has 16 residues. In nucleotides, the CDR3 is TGCGCCAGCAGTTTTTTCGGACAAGATCCCTTTTCACCCCTCCACTTT. It is translated as CASSFFGQDPFSPLHF. Combining the CDR3 with reference TRBV5-1 and TRBJ1-6 gives the whole variable domain KAGVTQTPRYLIKTRGQQVTLSCSPISGHRSVSWYQQTPGQGLQFLFEYFSETQRNKGNFPGRFSGRQFSNSRSEMNVSTLELGDSALYLCASSFFGQDPFSPLHFGNGTRLTVT.

At least ten counts were recorded for this clonotype. This sequence joins TRBV2 and TRBJ1-4, with D tentatively TRBD1 (5 bases). The CDR3 loop spans 13 amino acids. CDR1 is SNHLY and CDR2 is FYNNEI in the germline V gene. Trimming pared 9 bases from V and 4 bases from J, leaving 12 bases between. The CDR3 nucleotides are TGTGCCAGTCCCGGGGCCAATAATGAAAAACTGTTTTTT. Translated, it gives CASPGANNEKLFF.

This clonotype appeared many times. CDR3 sequence: CSVAQGDLGLEQYF. CDR3 sequence (DNA): TGCAGCGTCGCACAGGGGGACCTCGGTTTGGAGCAGTACTTC. The V gene is TRBV29-1, the J gene TRBJ2-7; 8 bases line up with TRBD1. Germline CDR1 SQVTM, CDR2 ANQGSEA. J gave up 7 bases and V 6 bases, and 14 bases lay outside the gene matches. The CDR3 is 14 residues long.

V and J are TRBV12-3 or TRBV12-4 and TRBJ2-3; 10 positions match TRBD1. This CDR3 has 15 residues. V shed 2 bases, J shed 7 bases, and the junction held 6 bases outside the gene matches. This CDR3 reads CASSLLGQGENTQYF. As DNA, the CDR3 is TGTGCCAGCAGTTTACTCGGACAGGGGGAGAATACGCAGTATTTT.

This clonotype came up a few times. The CDR3 DNA reads TGTGCCAGCAGCCTGACAGTTAGGAACACTGAAGCTTTCTTT. Translated, it gives CASSLTVRNTEAFF. V usage is TRBV12-3 or TRBV12-4 and J usage is TRBJ1-1, with D maybe TRBD1 (5 bases). The CDR3 has 14 residues. The V end lost 6 bases, the J end lost 1 base, and 12 bases lay between the germline ends.

This clonotype was counted at least ten times. The V call is TRBV9, the J call TRBJ1-1; 8 bases align to TRBD1. V shed 3 bases and J 8 bases; nucleotides not matched to a gene: 6. Germline V lookup: CDR1 SGDLS, CDR2 YYNGEE. The CDR3 is 13 residues long. The chain's CDR3 is CASSGQDREEAFF. In nucleotides, the CDR3 is TGTGCCAGCAGCGGGCAGGACAGGGAGGAAGCTTTCTTT. Using reference TRBV9 and TRBJ1-1 for the parts outside the CDR3, the full variable domain is DSGVTQTPKHLITATGQRVTLRCSPRSGDLSVYWYQQSLDQGLQFLIQYYNGEERAKGNILERFSAQQFPDLHSELNLSSLELGDSALYFCASSGQDREEAFFGQGTRLTVV.

This clonotype was detected a few times. The CDR3 reads CASSLMGESGNQPQHF. The CDR3, as DNA: TGTGCCAGCAGTTTAATGGGGGAGAGTGGCAATCAGCCCCAGCATTTT. The genes are TRBV12-3 or TRBV12-4 and TRBJ1-5; maybe TRBD1 (5 bases). The V and J ends lost 2 bases and 2 bases respectively, with 13 bases between them. The CDR3 covers 16 residues.

In this sample, this clonotype turned up many times. The chain is built from TRBV28 and TRBJ2-5; the match to TRBD2 covers 10 bases. Germline trimming cut 2 bases from V and 4 bases from J; bases unmatched to any gene: 4. Germline V lookup: CDR1 MDHEN, CDR2 SYDVKM. The CDR3 is 15 residues long. CDR3 sequence reads: CASSLRRTSGETQYF. The CDR3 nucleotides read TGTGCCAGCAGTTTAAGGAGGACTAGCGGAGAGACCCAGTACTTC.

This clonotype occurred many times. The chain carries TRBV9 and TRBJ2-7, with TRBD2 as a possible D gene (5 bases). The CDR3 has 13 residues. Per the germline V gene, CDR1 is SGDLS and CDR2 is YYNGEE. The V end lost 1 base, the J end lost 7 bases, and 12 bases lay between the germline ends. Here the CDR3 DNA reads TGTGCCAGCAGCGTAACCGTTACGGGGGAGCAGTACTTC. This translates into CASSVTVTGEQYF.

The sample holds many counts of this clonotype. The chain uses TRBV7-2 and TRBJ2-3, with D perhaps matching TRBD1 or TRBD2 (5 bases each). CDR1 and CDR2 from the germline V gene are SGHTA and FQGNSA. Trimming removed 5 bases from V and 0 bases from J, with 9 bases in between. This CDR3 contains 14 residues. CDR3 residues: CASSKGPSTDTQYF. The CDR3 DNA reads as TGTGCCAGCAGCAAGGGACCAAGCACAGATACGCAGTATTTT. Drawing the rest from reference TRBV7-2 and TRBJ2-3, the complete variable domain is GAGVSQSPSNKVTEKGKDVELRCDPISGHTALYWYRQSLGQGLEFLIYFQGNSAPDKSGLPSDRFSAERTGGSVSTLTIQRTQQEDSAVYLCASSKGPSTDTQYFGPGTRLTVL.

This clonotype was counted between two and nine times. The CDR3 bases are TGTGCCAGCGCCTCCTCAATCGGAAACACCATATATTTT. Translated: CASASSIGNTIYF. The chain carries TRBV7-2 and TRBJ1-3; no clear D. The germline gives CDR1 SGHTA, CDR2 FQGNSA. The CDR3 sequence is 13 residues long. Trimming left V 8 bases short and J 4 bases short, with 12 bases between.

In its sample, this clonotype was seen a few times. The gene calls are TRBV6-5 and TRBJ2-7; D gene ambiguous. This CDR3 contains 14 residues. V gave up 6 bases and J gave up 5 bases, with 17 bases separating them. Germline values: CDR1 MNHEY, CDR2 SVGAGI. CDR3 sequence reads: CASRPALRLDEQYF. Written as DNA, the CDR3 is TGTGCCAGCAGACCGGCCCTCCGGTTGGACGAGCAGTACTTC.

This clonotype showed up many times. The rearrangement uses TRBV9 and TRBJ2-5; 7 bases agree with TRBD1. Germline values: CDR1 SGDLS, CDR2 YYNGEE. The CDR3 covers 14 residues. V was clipped by 3 bases and J by 1 base; unmatched bases: 3. CDR3 in DNA: TGTGCCAGCAGCGCAGGGACAGTCCAAGAGACCCAGTACTTC. The encoded protein is CASSAGTVQETQYF.

There are many counts of this clonotype. The gene calls are TRBV3-1 and TRBJ2-2; D gene ambiguous. Trimming took off 1 base at V and 6 bases at J, with 12 bases between the two ends. There are 15 residues in the CDR3. Germline V lookup: CDR1 LGHDT, CDR2 YNNKEL (reference sequence). This CDR3 reads CASSQVVRLAGELFF. The CDR3 DNA is TGTGCCAGCAGCCAAGTGGTCAGGCTGGCCGGGGAGCTGTTTTTT.

The chain has TRBV20-1 and TRBJ2-3; 14 bases are a match to TRBD2. CDR1 and CDR2 (germline): DFQATT, SNEGSKA (reference sequence). The CDR3 is 15 amino acids. V gave up 3 bases and J gave up 3 bases; unmatched junction bases: 2. The CDR3: CSARGLAGVTDTQYF. Here the CDR3 DNA reads TGCAGTGCTAGGGGACTAGCGGGGGTAACAGATACGCAGTATTTT.

This clonotype was picked up many times. The chain recombines TRBV12-3 or TRBV12-4 with TRBJ2-6; 11 nucleotides line up with TRBD1. The trim removed 2 bases at V and 0 bases at J, leaving 21 bases unmatched. The CDR3 contains 24 residues. DNA of the CDR3: TGTGCCAGCAGTTTACACAGGACAGGGGGCTTAATCCTCTCATCGAGCTCTGGGGCCAACGTCCTGACTTTC. Translated, it gives CASSLHRTGGLILSSSSGANVLTF.

This clonotype has just a few counts. The chain is built from TRBV29-1 and TRBJ2-1, with 9 nucleotides matching TRBD2. Unmatched junction bases numbered 8, after V lost 2 bases and J lost 6 bases. Per the germline V gene, CDR1 is SQVTM and CDR2 is ANQGSEA. The CDR3 is 15 amino acids. The CDR3 sequence is CSVELLAGKVNEQFF. CDR3 coding DNA: TGCAGCGTTGAACTTCTAGCGGGAAAAGTCAATGAGCAGTTCTTC.

This clonotype was counted a few times. V and J are TRBV7-6 and TRBJ2-2; 10 bases agree with TRBD2. Germline V gene lookup returns CDR1 SGHVS and CDR2 FNYEAQ. The length of the CDR3 is 18 residues. V lost 5 bases and J lost 0; bases outside the gene matches: 9. CDR3 protein: CASSPRLAGVTNTGELFF. In DNA form, the CDR3 reads TGTGCCAGCAGCCCCCGGCTAGCGGGGGTGACGAACACCGGGGAGCTGTTTTTT.

This clonotype was found many times. This chain joins TRBV4-3 and TRBJ2-3; 11 bases map to TRBD1. V lost 4 bases to trimming and J lost 5 bases; unmatched junction nucleotides: 11. The CDR3 sequence is 17 residues long. Germline V gene sequence: CDR1 LGHNA, CDR2 YSLEER. The CDR3 sequence is CASSLGSGQGAGDTQYF. The CDR3, as DNA: TGCGCCAGCAGCCTAGGTTCCGGACAGGGGGCCGGAGATACGCAGTATTTT.

This clonotype was recorded at least ten times. The chain combines TRBV7-8 with TRBJ2-2, with 9 positions matching TRBD1. In germline, CDR1 is SGHVS, CDR2 FQNEAQ. CDR3 size: 15 residues. V lost 4 bases to trimming and J lost 4 bases; unmatched junction nucleotides: 4. CDR3 loop: CASSYTGGFTGELFF. In nucleotides, the CDR3 is TGTGCCAGCAGCTATACAGGGGGCTTCACCGGGGAGCTGTTTTTT.

The rearrangement uses TRBV30 and TRBJ1-1; 7 bases fit TRBD1. J was trimmed by 4 bases and V by 2 bases; bases with no gene match: 4. This CDR3 comprises 13 residues. Germline CDR1 and CDR2: GTSNPN and SVGIG (reference sequence). CDR3 DNA: TGTGCCTGGAGTCGACAGGGTGGCACTGAAGCTTTCTTT. Translating gives CAWSRQGGTEAFF.

This clonotype came up many times. V gene TRBV20-1 combines with J gene TRBJ2-1, with a weak D call TRBD2 (6 bases). Germline values: CDR1 DFQATT, CDR2 SNEGSKA (reference sequence). V lost 0 bases, J lost 6 bases, and 15 bases lay in between. The length of the CDR3 is 15 residues. This CDR3 reads CSARDRGVGSNEQFF. CDR3 sequence (DNA): TGCAGTGCTAGAGATCGCGGGGTAGGGAGCAATGAGCAGTTCTTC.

This clonotype was detected a few times. Here the CDR3 reads CASSQGGGVGNQPQHF. CDR3 bases: TGTGCCAGCAGCCAAGGTGGGGGAGTGGGCAATCAGCCCCAGCATTTT. This chain uses TRBV3-1 with TRBJ1-5; D perhaps matches TRBD1 (5 bases). Germline-derived CDR1 and CDR2 are LGHDT and YNNKEL (reference sequence). Trimming removed 1 base from V and 2 bases from J, with 12 bases in between. The CDR3 contains 16 residues.